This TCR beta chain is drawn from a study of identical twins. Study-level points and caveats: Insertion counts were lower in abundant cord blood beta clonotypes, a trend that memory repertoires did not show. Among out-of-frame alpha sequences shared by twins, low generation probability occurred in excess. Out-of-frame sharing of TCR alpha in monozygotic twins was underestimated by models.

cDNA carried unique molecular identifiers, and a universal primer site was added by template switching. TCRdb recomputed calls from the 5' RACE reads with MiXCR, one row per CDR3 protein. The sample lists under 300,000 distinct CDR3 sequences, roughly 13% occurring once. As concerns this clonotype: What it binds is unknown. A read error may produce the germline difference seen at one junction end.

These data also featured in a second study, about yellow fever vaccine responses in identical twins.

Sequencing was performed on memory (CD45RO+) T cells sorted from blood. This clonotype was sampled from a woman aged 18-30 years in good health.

CDR3 in amino acids: CAISGGSGSSWDF. The CDR3 coding sequence is TGTGCCATCAGCGGGGGATCAGGATCTTCCTGGGACTTC. This chain links TRBV10-3 with TRBJ2-7; D might be TRBD2 (6 bases). CDR1 is ENHRY and CDR2 is SYGVKD in the germline V gene. The CDR3 consists of 13 residues.